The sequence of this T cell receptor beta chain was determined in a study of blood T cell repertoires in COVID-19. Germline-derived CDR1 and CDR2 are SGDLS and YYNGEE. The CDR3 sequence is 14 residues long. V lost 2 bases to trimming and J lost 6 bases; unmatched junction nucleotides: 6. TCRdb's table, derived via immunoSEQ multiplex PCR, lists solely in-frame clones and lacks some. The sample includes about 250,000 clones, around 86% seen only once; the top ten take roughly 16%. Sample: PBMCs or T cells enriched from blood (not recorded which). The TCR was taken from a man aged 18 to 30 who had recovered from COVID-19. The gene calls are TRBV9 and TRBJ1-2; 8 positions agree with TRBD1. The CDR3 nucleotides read TGTGCCAGCAGCGTCTATATACAGGGGGATGGCTACACCTTC. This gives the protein CASSVYIQGDGYTF.